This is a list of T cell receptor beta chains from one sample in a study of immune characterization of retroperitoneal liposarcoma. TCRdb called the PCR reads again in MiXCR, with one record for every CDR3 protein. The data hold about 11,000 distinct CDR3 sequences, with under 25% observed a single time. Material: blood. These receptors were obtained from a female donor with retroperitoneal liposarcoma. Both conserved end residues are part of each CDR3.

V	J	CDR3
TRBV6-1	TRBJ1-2	CASSRGLSGYTF
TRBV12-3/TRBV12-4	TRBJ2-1	CASSPYRDLYNEQFF
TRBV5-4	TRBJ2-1	CASSPDRGVHNEQFF
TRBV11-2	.	CASSPGSGEQYF
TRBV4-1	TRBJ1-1	CASSPNDRNTEAFF
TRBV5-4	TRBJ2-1	CASSPGQGRYNEQFF
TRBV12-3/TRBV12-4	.	CASSRTSGSYEQYF
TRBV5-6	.	CASSFGLAGVYEQYF
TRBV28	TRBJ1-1	CASSSVLEEAFF
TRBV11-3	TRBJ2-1	CASSLDRGPYNEQFF
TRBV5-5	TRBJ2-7	CASSLAALAGSSYEQYF
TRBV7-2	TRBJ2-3	CASSLAGGGSSTDTQYF
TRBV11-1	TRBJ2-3	CASSLDLAGVDTQYF
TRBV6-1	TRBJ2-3	CASSEGGGTDTQYF
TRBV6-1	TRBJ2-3	CASSGLVQRTDTQYF